One sample yielded the 30 T cell receptor beta chains listed below, sequenced in a study of CD8 T cells in Susac syndrome. With random hexamers, reverse transcription was performed on 0.5 to 1 ug of RNA. TCRdb fed the immunoSEQ multiplex PCR reads into MiXCR, producing one record per CDR3 protein. The table includes a few hundred thousand distinct CDR3 sequences, about 94% detected once. The material sequenced was CD8+ T cells from PBMCs. The receptors stem from a human donor with multiple sclerosis.

The chain has TRBV2 and TRBJ2-4, with D perhaps matching TRBD2 (5 bases). Trimming stripped 6 bases from V and 5 bases from J, with 14 bases between. The CDR3 consists of 14 residues. Germline V CDR1 and CDR2: SNHLY, FYNNEI. DNA for the CDR3: TGTGCCAGCAGGGCCGGAGACGGGGAAAACATTCAGTACTTC. Protein: CASRAGDGENIQYF.

This clonotype was recorded only once. This chain uses TRBV11-2 with TRBJ2-1; 11 nucleotides align to TRBD2. The junction had 8 bases not matched to a gene; V was cut back by 5 bases and J by 8 bases. Per germline, CDR1 SGHAT and CDR2 FQNNGV. The CDR3 totals 15 residues. This chain's CDR3 is CASSTGTSGADEQFF. The CDR3 coding sequence is TGTGCCAGCAGCACGGGGACTAGCGGTGCGGATGAGCAGTTCTTC.

The chain links TRBV29-1 to TRBJ2-5, with TRBD2 matching over 13 bases. The V and J ends lost 6 bases and 6 bases, in that order; junction bases with no gene match: 10. The germline gives CDR1 SQVTM, CDR2 ANQGSEA. The CDR3 is made up of 15 amino acids. This CDR3 reads CSVAPGLAGLQTQYF. The CDR3 DNA reads TGCAGCGTCGCTCCGGGACTAGCGGGGTTGCAGACCCAGTACTTC.

The rearrangement uses TRBV15 and TRBJ2-7, with 10 positions matching TRBD2. The germline CDR1 and CDR2 sequences are LNHNV and YYDKDF (reference sequence). J lost 0 bases, V lost 5 bases, and 16 bases had no gene match. The CDR3 consists of 19 residues. In nucleotides, the CDR3 is TGTGCCACCAGCGAAATCCCCCTCGGACTAGCGGCTAACTCCTACGAGCAGTACTTC. Translated, it gives CATSEIPLGLAANSYEQYF.

The chain is built from TRBV4-3 and TRBJ2-3, with D unclear. The germline V gene has CDR1 LGHNA and CDR2 YSLEER. Trimming stripped 2 bases from V and 2 bases from J, with 20 bases between. The CDR3 has 18 residues. The CDR3 sequence: CASSQTPKRARPTDTQYF. The CDR3 DNA sequence: TGCGCCAGCAGCCAAACACCAAAGAGAGCGAGACCCACAGATACGCAGTATTTT.

V is TRBV19 and J is TRBJ1-1; no firm D call. The CDR3 length is 13 residues. V was cut by 7 bases and J by 0 bases, with 9 bases left in between. In germline, CDR1 is LNHDA, CDR2 SQIVND (reference sequence). The CDR3 sequence: CASTTTVNTEAFF. The CDR3, as DNA: TGTGCCAGTACGACAACCGTGAACACTGAAGCTTTCTTT.

V and J are TRBV7-2 and TRBJ2-1, with 7 bases lining up with TRBD1. This CDR3 has 16 amino acids. J gave up 5 bases and V 5 bases, and 12 bases lay outside the gene matches. Germline-derived CDR1 and CDR2 are SGHTA and FQGNSA. The CDR3 reads CASSLTPGGWDNEQFF. DNA of the CDR3: TGTGCCAGCAGCCTAACTCCAGGGGGTTGGGACAATGAGCAGTTCTTC. The whole variable domain, filled in from reference TRBV7-2 and TRBJ2-1, reads GAGVSQSPSNKVTEKGKDVELRCDPISGHTALYWYRQSLGQGLEFLIYFQGNSAPDKSGLPSDRFSAERTGGSVSTLTIQRTQQEDSAVYLCASSLTPGGWDNEQFFGPGTRLTVL.

The chain links TRBV7-6 to TRBJ1-1; D might be TRBD1 (6 bases). CDR3 size: 11 residues. Trimming removed 8 bases from V and 11 bases from J, with 15 bases in between. CDR1 and CDR2 from the germline V gene are SGHVS and FNYEAQ. The CDR3 sequence: CASGSGGAAFF. In nucleotides, the CDR3 is TGTGCCAGCGGCAGCGGGGGCGCCGCTTTCTTT. The full variable domain, completed using reference TRBV7-6 and TRBJ1-1, is GAGVSQSPRYKVTKRGQDVALRCDPISGHVSLYWYRQALGQGPEFLTYFNYEAQQDKSGLPNDRFSAERPEGSISTLTIQRTEQRDSAMYRCASGSGGAAFFGQGTRLTVV.

This chain connects TRBV21-1 to TRBJ2-2; no check of the table's D call, TRBD1, against the DNA was made. TRBV21-1 is given as a pseudogene. The CDR3 loop spans 21 amino acids. The CDR3 reads CASSKRGGPQVGGQGTGELFF. Here the CDR3 DNA reads TGTGCCAGCAGCAAAAGGGGGGGCCCGCAGGTCGGCGGGCAGGGCACCGGGGAGCTGTTTTTT.

The chain is built from TRBV12-3 or TRBV12-4 and TRBJ1-1; no definite D call. V dropped 2 bases and J dropped 3 bases, with 7 bases sitting between them. The CDR3 totals 13 residues. The CDR3 loop is CASSLRADTEAFF. CDR3 sequence (DNA): TGTGCCAGCAGTTTACGGGCCGACACTGAAGCTTTCTTT.

The chain carries TRBV27 and TRBJ1-2; 7 nucleotides align to TRBD1. J gave up 9 bases and V 0 bases, and 4 bases lay outside the gene matches. This CDR3 is 13 amino acids long. Germline V CDR1 and CDR2: MNHEY, SMNVEV (reference sequence). In DNA form, the CDR3 reads TGTGCCAGCAGTTTATCAGGGACAGCTCGCTACACCTTC. Translated: CASSLSGTARYTF.

The V call is TRBV2, the J call TRBJ1-1; possible D gene TRBD1, 6 bases. Trimming took 1 base from V and 3 from J, leaving 9 bases between them. The CDR3 consists of 14 residues. The V gene's germline CDR1 is SNHLY and CDR2 FYNNEI. The chain's CDR3 is CASSEGTVDTEAFF. In DNA, the CDR3 is TGTGCCAGCAGTGAAGGGACAGTAGACACTGAAGCTTTCTTT.

The chain recombines TRBV19 with TRBJ1-1; D unclear. This CDR3 region has 14 residues. From germline, CDR1 is LNHDA and CDR2 SQIVND (reference sequence). Trimming cost V 3 bases and J 4 bases, with 12 bases left between them. The CDR3 nucleotides are TGTGCCAGTAGTATCGGAGATCCGAGCACTGAAGCTTTCTTT. Amino acid sequence: CASSIGDPSTEAFF.

The CDR3 spells CATSRDISRNEQFF. The DNA for the CDR3 is TGTGCCACCAGCAGAGATATTAGTAGAAATGAGCAGTTCTTC. The rearrangement links TRBV15 to TRBJ2-1, with unresolved D. Trimming took 0 bases from V and 7 from J, leaving 10 bases between them. CDR1 and CDR2 (germline): LNHNV, YYDKDF (reference sequence). The CDR3 totals 14 residues.

The V gene is TRBV6-2 or TRBV6-3, the J gene TRBJ2-4, with no clear D. Germline V lookup: CDR1 MNHEY, CDR2 SVGEGT. V lost 6 bases and J lost 6, with 12 bases in between. The CDR3 extends over 13 amino acids. CDR3 loop: CASSFSTGNIQYF. The CDR3 region has the DNA TGTGCCAGCAGCTTTTCGACTGGAAACATTCAGTACTTC.

V and J are TRBV7-6 and TRBJ1-2, with TRBD1 identical over 7 bases. Germline-derived CDR1 and CDR2 are SGHVS and FNYEAQ. The CDR3 length is 16 residues. The V and J ends lost 5 bases and 6 bases, in that order; junction bases with no gene match: 15. This chain's CDR3 is CASSQRDSPTTDGYTF. The DNA of the CDR3 is TGTGCCAGCAGCCAAAGGGACAGCCCTACAACCGATGGCTACACCTTC.

The V and J genes are TRBV11-2 and TRBJ2-7, with 11 positions matching TRBD2. The germline CDR1 and CDR2 sequences are SGHAT and FQNNGV. CDR3 size: 16 residues. V was pared by 5 bases and J by 4 bases, with 10 bases of the junction left unmatched. CDR3 sequence (DNA): TGTGCCAGCAGCCTAATAGCGGGAGGGCTTGAGTACGAGCAGTACTTC. It is translated as CASSLIAGGLEYEQYF. Combining the CDR3 with reference TRBV11-2 and TRBJ2-7 gives the whole variable domain EAGVAQSPRYKIIEKRQSVAFWCNPISGHATLYWYQQILGQGPKLLIQFQNNGVVDDSQLPKDRFSAERLKGVDSTLKIQPAKLEDSAVYLCASSLIAGGLEYEQYFGPGTRLTVT.

The rearrangement joins TRBV10-3 to TRBJ2-5, with 8 bases aligning to TRBD2. CDR3 size: 15 residues. The junction had 13 bases not matched to a gene; V was cut back by 8 bases and J by 5 bases. CDR1 is ENHRY and CDR2 is SYGVKD in the germline V gene. The CDR3 DNA is TGTGCCATCTCGGAGCTGCGGGGGGCCGGGGAGACCCAGTACTTC. This translates into CAISELRGAGETQYF.

J is TRBJ1-1 and V is TRBV12-5; 7 bases align to TRBD1. The length of the CDR3 is 13 residues. V lost 7 bases, J lost 8 bases, and 10 bases stayed unmatched. CDR1 LGHNT and CDR2 FRNRAP come from the germline V gene. CDR3 sequence: CASAYRGHLEAFF. In DNA, the CDR3 is TGTGCTAGTGCCTACAGGGGACACTTAGAAGCTTTCTTT.

The chain is built from TRBV20-1 and TRBJ2-3; the match to TRBD2 covers 12 bases. CDR1 is DFQATT and CDR2 is SNEGSKA in the germline V gene (reference sequence). V shed 3 bases and J 5 bases; nucleotides not matched to a gene: 15. The CDR3 runs to 18 residues. CDR3 amino acids: CSASPIGLAGHIRDTQYF. The CDR3 nucleotides read TGCAGTGCTAGCCCGATTGGACTAGCGGGGCACATCAGAGATACGCAGTATTTT.

The chain employs TRBV25-1 and TRBJ2-5; D perhaps matches TRBD1 (6 bases). Germline CDR1 reads MGHDK; CDR2 reads SYGVNS. This CDR3 comprises 15 residues. V lost 3 bases, J lost 2 bases, and 13 bases lay in between. For the CDR3, the DNA is TGTGCCAGCAGTGATTTCTCGGACAGACAAGAGACCCAGTACTTC. This codes for CASSDFSDRQETQYF.

The chain has TRBV24-1 and TRBJ1-5, with 7 nucleotides matching TRBD1. The CDR3 consists of 20 residues. The germline V gene encodes CDR1 KGHDR and CDR2 SFDVKD. V shed 7 bases, J shed 0 bases, and the junction held 20 bases outside the gene matches. CDR3 loop: CATRRPGASVGDSSNQPQHF. DNA of the CDR3: TGTGCCACCAGGCGACCGGGTGCATCGGTTGGGGACAGTAGCAATCAGCCCCAGCATTTT.

Only one count was recorded for this clonotype. The chain uses TRBV27 and TRBJ1-1, with D maybe TRBD1 (6 bases). The CDR3 loop spans 13 amino acids. V was cut by 4 bases and J by 1 base, with 7 bases left in between. Germline loops: CDR1 MNHEY, CDR2 SMNVEV (reference sequence). CDR3 nucleotides: TGTGCCAGCAGTTGGGGGGCGAACACTGAAGCTTTCTTT. Protein product: CASSWGANTEAFF.

V and J are TRBV24-1 and TRBJ2-3; D unresolved. Between the trimmed V and J ends, which lost 3 bases and 5 bases, there was a span of 11 bases. Germline CDR1 reads KGHDR; CDR2 reads SFDVKD. The CDR3 loop spans 14 amino acids. CDR3 nucleotides: TGTGCCACCAGTGATCCCGTGTTAGGAGATACGCAGTATTTT. It translates to CATSDPVLGDTQYF.

V is TRBV5-4 and J is TRBJ1-4; unclear D gene. This CDR3 spans 14 amino acids. Per the germline V gene, CDR1 is SGHNT and CDR2 is YYREEE (reference sequence). Trimming left V 4 bases short and J 8 bases short, with 15 bases between. CDR3 in DNA: TGTGCCAGCAGCCCGGGCCCTGGCGGGGAAAAACTGTTTTTT. Its protein product is CASSPGPGGEKLFF.

For the CDR3, the DNA is TGCAGTGCTAGAGGCGCTAGCGGGGGCAGAGATACGCAGTATTTT. Amino acid sequence: CSARGASGGRDTQYF. This chain uses TRBV20-1 with TRBJ2-3; 10 nucleotides match TRBD2. Germline V gene data show CDR1 as DFQATT and CDR2 as SNEGSKA (reference sequence). This CDR3 comprises 15 residues. J gave up 5 bases and V 1 base, and 6 bases lay outside the gene matches.

For the CDR3, the DNA is TGTGCCACGGCCATGGGGGCTACTAACTATGGCTACACCTTC. This gives the protein CATAMGATNYGYTF. This chain links TRBV15 with TRBJ1-2, with D perhaps matching TRBD1 (6 bases). Trimming took off 9 bases at V and 0 bases at J, with 14 bases between the two ends. The CDR3 has 14 residues. Germline loops: CDR1 LNHNV, CDR2 YYDKDF (reference sequence).

The V call is TRBV6-5, the J call TRBJ2-3; D gene ambiguous. Per the germline V gene, CDR1 is MNHEY and CDR2 is SVGAGI. Trimming left V 2 bases short and J 3 bases short, with 18 bases between. The CDR3 is 17 amino acids. The CDR3 sequence: CASSYGASAAATDTQYF. CDR3 in DNA: TGTGCCAGCAGTTACGGAGCCTCGGCGGCAGCAACAGATACGCAGTATTTT.

The chain couples TRBV7-6 to TRBJ2-2; D uncertain. Looked up from germline, CDR1 is SGHVS and CDR2 is FNYEAQ. CDR3 size: 12 residues. V was shortened by 3 bases and J by 7 bases, with 6 bases between the two germline ends. The CDR3 DNA follows: TGTGCCAGCAGCTTGTCTGGCGGGGAGCTGTTTTTT. Amino acid sequence: CASSLSGGELFF.

Only one count was recorded for this clonotype. The chain uses TRBV29-1 and TRBJ2-1; D is perhaps TRBD2 (5 bases). Trimming pared 6 bases from V and 2 bases from J, leaving 11 bases between. Germline CDR1 is SQVTM and CDR2 is ANQGSEA. The CDR3 sequence is 13 residues long. CDR3 bases: TGCAGCGTAGCGGACTCTCCCTACAATGAGCAGTTCTTC. This translates into CSVADSPYNEQFF.